This T cell receptor beta chain was identified during a study of breast tumors, draining lymph nodes, adjacent tissues. Findings of the study overall: Luminal-like breast cancer showed significantly greater tumor-nontumor repertoire similarity than basal-like breast cancer did. Findings are consistent with lymph node origin and intratumoral expansion of most tumor T cells. The lymph node origin of tumor T cells was framed as consistent with a hypothesis, not demonstrated. Compared with lymph nodes, tumors were less diverse; compared with nontumor tissue, more.

CDR3 length: 14 residues. Looked up from germline, CDR1 is SGHAT and CDR2 is FQNNGV. TCRdb re-derived calls from the multiplex PCR reads in MiXCR, one entry per CDR3 protein. The table records 17,000 or so distinct CDR3 sequences, 55% to 75% of them present only once. Comments on this clonotype: Its antigen is as yet unknown. One end of the junction varies from germline; a read error may be responsible.

The chain recombines TRBV11-2 with TRBJ2-3; 12 bases align to TRBD2. Sequences were obtained from tumor-adjacent breast tissue. The sequence was collected from a female donor with breast cancer. Some clones in this sample may be carry-over from other donors' samples. The CDR3 reads CASSPSSGGGPIYF. CDR3 nucleotides: TGTGCCAGCAGCCCTTCTAGCGGGGGGGGCCCTATTTACTTT.